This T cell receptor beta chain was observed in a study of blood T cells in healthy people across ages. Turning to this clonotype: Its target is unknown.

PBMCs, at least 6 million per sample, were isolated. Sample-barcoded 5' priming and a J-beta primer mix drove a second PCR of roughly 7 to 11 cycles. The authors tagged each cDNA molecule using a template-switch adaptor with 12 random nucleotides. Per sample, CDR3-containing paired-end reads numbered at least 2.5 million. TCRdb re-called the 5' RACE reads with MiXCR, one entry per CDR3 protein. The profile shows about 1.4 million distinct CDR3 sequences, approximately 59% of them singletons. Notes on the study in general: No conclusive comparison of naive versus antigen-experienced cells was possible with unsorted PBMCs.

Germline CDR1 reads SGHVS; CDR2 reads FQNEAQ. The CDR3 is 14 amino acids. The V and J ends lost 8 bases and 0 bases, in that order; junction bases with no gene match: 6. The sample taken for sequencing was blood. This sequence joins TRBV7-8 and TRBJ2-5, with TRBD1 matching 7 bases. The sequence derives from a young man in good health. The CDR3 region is CASGDRVNQETQYF. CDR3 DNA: TGTGCCAGCGGTGACAGGGTGAACCAAGAGACCCAGTACTTC.